This paragraph reports one T cell receptor (beta chain). This sample is part of a study of cytomegalovirus exposure and HLA in healthy donors. The PCR employed 60 Vbeta primers together with 13 Jbeta primers. Assay: immunoSEQ multiplex PCR; the TCRdb copy retains only in-frame clones and omits some. Of 35,000 to 40,000 clones in the sample, approximately 90% were seen once. The sequence came from a young woman in good health and CMV-seronegative. The source material was PBMCs.

Here the CDR3 DNA reads TGCGCCAGCAGCCATACGGGTTTTCAAGAGACCCAGTACTTC. Translation: CASSHTGFQETQYF. The chain joins TRBV4-1 to TRBJ2-5; D gene uncertain. The CDR3 consists of 14 residues. Germline-derived CDR1 and CDR2 are MGHRA and YSYEKL. Trimming cost V 3 bases and J 2 bases, with 10 bases left between them.